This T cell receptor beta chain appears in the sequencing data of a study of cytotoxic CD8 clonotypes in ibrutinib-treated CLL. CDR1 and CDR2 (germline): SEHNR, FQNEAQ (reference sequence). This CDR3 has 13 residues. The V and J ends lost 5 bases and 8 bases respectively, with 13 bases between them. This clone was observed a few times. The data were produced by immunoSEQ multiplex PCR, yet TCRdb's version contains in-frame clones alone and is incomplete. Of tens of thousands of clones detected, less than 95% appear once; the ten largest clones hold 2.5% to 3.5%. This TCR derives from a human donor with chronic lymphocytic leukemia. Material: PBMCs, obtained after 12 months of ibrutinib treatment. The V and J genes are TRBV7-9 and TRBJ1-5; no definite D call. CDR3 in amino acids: CASSPTEAEPQHF. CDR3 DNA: TGTGCCAGCAGCCCCACGGAGGCGGAGCCCCAGCATTTT. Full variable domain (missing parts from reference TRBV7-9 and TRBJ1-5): DTGVSQNPRHKITKRGQNVTFRCDPISEHNRLYWYRQTLGQGPEFLTYFQNEAQLEKSRLLSDRFSAERPKGSFSTLEIQRTEQGDSAMYLCASSPTEAEPQHFGDGTRLSIL.